One sample yielded the 17 T cell receptor beta chains listed below, sequenced in a study of shared clonotypes between healthy human individuals. The assay was immunoSEQ multiplex PCR, and TCRdb's table has in-frame clones only and misses some. In the table there are 2,500,000 or so clones, approximately 92% of which are singletons. The specimen was naive CD4+ T cells sorted from blood. Regarding subset: CD45RA+ positively selected. All receptors derive from a man between 18 and 35 years old in good health.

The genes are TRBV28 and TRBJ2-1; maybe TRBD2 (5 bases). Germline V gene data show CDR1 as MDHEN and CDR2 as SYDVKM. Deletions cut 6 bases from V and 0 bases from J, with 15 bases between. The CDR3 runs 16 residues. The CDR3 region has the DNA TGTGCCAGCAGCGTGACGCGGGCCTTCTCCTACAATGAGCAGTTCTTC. Its translation: CASSVTRAFSYNEQFF.

The chain has TRBV23-1 and TRBJ1-4; unclear D gene. TRBV23-1 is assigned to the ORF class and has an uncertain function. With 6 bases removed from V and 8 bases from J, the gap between germline ends came to 13 bases. The CDR3 consists of 13 residues. The CDR3 DNA is TGCGCCAGCAGACCTAGAGTAGTGGAAAAACTGTTTTTT. The encoded protein is CASRPRVVEKLFF.

The chain employs TRBV20-1 and TRBJ1-4, with 10 bases that match TRBD1. V was pared by 6 bases and J by 11 bases, with 3 bases of the junction left unmatched. Germline-derived CDR1 and CDR2 are DFQATT and SNEGSKA (reference sequence). The CDR3 sequence is 11 residues long. This CDR3 is CSALTGGKLFF. The CDR3 bases are TGCAGTGCCCTGACAGGGGGCAAACTGTTTTTT.

The chain joins TRBV5-6 to TRBJ2-3, with TRBD1 as a possible D gene (5 bases). CDR1 is SGHDT and CDR2 is YYEEEE in the germline V gene. The V end was cut by 0 bases, the J end by 1 base, with 15 bases between. The CDR3 loop spans 17 amino acids. CDR3 sequence: CASSLVGAADRTDTQYF. CDR3 nucleotides: TGTGCCAGCAGCTTGGTTGGGGCGGCGGACCGCACAGATACGCAGTATTTT.

This chain links TRBV9 with TRBJ2-2, with TRBD1 matching 9 bases. The V and J ends lost 3 bases and 6 bases, in that order; junction bases with no gene match: 3. Germline assignment: CDR1 SGDLS and CDR2 YYNGEE. The CDR3 totals 14 residues. The CDR3 nucleotides read TGTGCCAGCAGCGCCGACAGGGGGTCCGGGGAGCTGTTTTTT. Translating gives CASSADRGSGELFF.

This chain connects TRBV30 to TRBJ1-6; possibly TRBD1 for D (6 bases). The length of the CDR3 is 15 residues. In germline, CDR1 is GTSNPN, CDR2 SVGIG (reference sequence). With 2 bases removed from V and 9 bases from J, the gap between germline ends came to 17 bases. CDR3 protein: CAWSPHTGFSSPLHF. CDR3 coding DNA: TGTGCCTGGAGTCCCCATACAGGGTTCAGTTCACCCCTCCACTTT.

The chain carries TRBV9 and TRBJ1-2; TRBD1 matches 7 bases. The V and J ends lost 2 bases and 6 bases, in that order; junction bases with no gene match: 10. CDR1 and CDR2 from the germline V gene are SGDLS and YYNGEE. This CDR3 region has 15 residues. CDR3 DNA sequence: TGTGCCAGCAGCGTTACAGGGGAAGGTTCAAATGGCTACACCTTC. Protein sequence: CASSVTGEGSNGYTF.

Concerning this clone itself: Sequence at one end of the junction differs from germline and may be a read error. The chain has TRBV6-1 and TRBJ2-7; the D gene could be TRBD1 or TRBD2 (5 bases each). CDR3 length: 12 residues. From germline, CDR1 is MNHNS and CDR2 SASEGT. Here the CDR3 DNA reads TGTGCCAGCAGCGAGAGGGGCCGGGGCTTTTTCTTC. It is translated as CASSERGRGFFF.

This clone was counted a few times. The CDR3 bases are TGCGCCAGCAGCCCGGTTCCCAGTGTAAGTGAGCCCCAGCATTTT. This translates into CASSPVPSVSEPQHF. This chain joins TRBV5-1 and TRBJ1-5; no reliable D call. This CDR3 has 15 amino acids. Germline V CDR1 and CDR2: SGHRS, YFSETQ. The V end was cut by 4 bases, the J end by 8 bases, with 19 bases between.

The chain links TRBV5-6 to TRBJ2-7; either TRBD1 or TRBD2 may supply D (5 bases each). V lost 1 base and J 3 bases, leaving 14 bases between the germline ends. The CDR3 runs to 15 residues. The V gene's germline CDR1 is SGHDT and CDR2 YYEEEE. The CDR3 sequence is CASSLMGPLGYEQYF. In nucleotides, the CDR3 is TGTGCCAGCAGCTTGATGGGACCTTTGGGCTACGAGCAGTACTTC.

The chain links TRBV7-2 to TRBJ2-7, with TRBD1 matching over 7 bases. The CDR3 is 13 residues long. Germline CDR1 reads SGHTA; CDR2 reads FQGNSA. The J segment lost 4 bases and the V segment lost 4 bases, leaving 4 bases of the junction unmatched. This CDR3 is CASSSQTGYEQYF. CDR3 DNA sequence: TGTGCCAGCAGCTCCCAGACAGGGTACGAGCAGTACTTC.

The rearrangement joins TRBV18 to TRBJ2-3, with TRBD2 matching 7 bases. In germline, CDR1 is KGHSH, CDR2 LQKENI. This CDR3 comprises 16 residues. V lost 2 bases to trimming and J lost 4 bases; unmatched junction nucleotides: 9. The CDR3 DNA follows: TGTGCCAGCTCACCAGGGCGGCGGGAGAAAGCAGATACGCAGTATTTT. Residues: CASSPGRREKADTQYF.

The rearrangement joins TRBV7-2 to TRBJ2-1; 10 bases agree with TRBD1. V lost 6 bases and J lost 7; bases outside the gene matches: 15. The length of the CDR3 is 17 residues. The V gene's germline CDR1 is SGHTA and CDR2 FQGNSA. The CDR3 region has the DNA TGTGCCAGCAGACGGGTTGCGGGACAGGGGTATAATAATGAGCAGTTCTTC. Translation: CASRRVAGQGYNNEQFF. Based on the CDR3 plus reference TRBV7-2 and TRBJ2-1, the full variable domain is GAGVSQSPSNKVTEKGKDVELRCDPISGHTALYWYRQSLGQGLEFLIYFQGNSAPDKSGLPSDRFSAERTGGSVSTLTIQRTQQEDSAVYLCASRRVAGQGYNNEQFFGPGTRLTVL.

The rearrangement links TRBV5-1 to TRBJ1-1, with D unresolved. V dropped 1 base and J dropped 6 bases, with 13 bases sitting between them. There are 14 residues in the CDR3. Germline assignment: CDR1 SGHRS and CDR2 YFSETQ. CDR3: CASSLTGIVAEAFF. The CDR3 coding sequence is TGCGCCAGCAGCTTGACTGGGATAGTCGCTGAAGCTTTCTTT.

In the case of this clone: This CDR3 is also generated by other DNA sequences in the sample. The V and J genes are TRBV5-1 and TRBJ2-5; 13 bases are shared with TRBD2. Germline V CDR1 and CDR2: SGHRS, YFSETQ. After removal of 4 bases from V and 4 bases from J, the junction contained 4 bases not matched to a gene. This CDR3 is built from 15 residues. CDR3 DNA sequence: TGCGCCAGCAGCGTCGGACTAGCGGGGGTAGAGACCCAGTACTTC. This gives the protein CASSVGLAGVETQYF.

The V call is TRBV19, the J call TRBJ2-5; a possible D gene is TRBD2 (5 bases). The CDR3 loop spans 14 amino acids. The germline V and J ends were trimmed by 6 bases and 5 bases, with 16 bases remaining between them. CDR1 and CDR2 from the germline V gene are LNHDA and SQIVND (reference sequence). The CDR3 here is CASSLRTVGETQYF. In DNA form, the CDR3 reads TGTGCCAGTAGCCTCCGGACTGTCGGGGAGACCCAGTACTTC.

The genes are TRBV21-1 and TRBJ2-3; TRBD1 reflects the table's D call only, with no check against the DNA. TRBV21-1 is described as a pseudogene. The length of the CDR3 is 16 residues. CDR3 loop: CASSDKFLTHKDTQYF. CDR3 nucleotide sequence: TGTGCCAGCAGCGATAAGTTTCTCACGCACAAAGATACGCAGTATTTT.